The source of this TCR beta chain is a study of cytomegalovirus exposure and HLA in healthy donors. Findings and limits, study-wide: In an earlier analysis, about 87% or about 30%: the productive usage of most TCR beta V segments.

Germline V gene lookup returns CDR1 SNHLY and CDR2 FYNNEI. J gave up 3 bases and V 4 bases, and 12 bases lay outside the gene matches. This CDR3 comprises 17 residues. Primers for the PCR totalled 60 Vbeta and 13 Jbeta. Assay: immunoSEQ multiplex PCR; the TCRdb copy retains only in-frame clones and omits some. The repertoire holds about 220,000 clones, with less than 85% as singletons. Regarding this clone: The antigen is not known.

The sequence derives from a man aged 18 to 30 in good health and CMV-seronegative. Material for sequencing was PBMCs. The chain uses TRBV2 and TRBJ2-3; 8 bases match TRBD2. In nucleotides, the CDR3 is TGTGCCAGCAGTGGGGGGCTAGCGGGCACAGGGACAGATACGCAGTATTTT. Residues: CASSGGLAGTGTDTQYF.